The 15 T cell receptor beta chains presented below share a single source sample, sequenced in a study of T cell responses to AZD1222 COVID-19 vaccine. Generated by immunoSEQ multiplex PCR, the TCRdb table keeps only in-frame clones and is missing some. The repertoire consists of about 170,000 clones, with 80% to 95% occurring once and the leading ten covering 1.6%. Here the sequenced sample was peripheral blood, taken on day 0 of AZD1222 vaccination. All receptors derive from an adult in good health.

This sequence joins TRBV5-4 and TRBJ1-1, with a possible D match to TRBD1 (5 bases). This CDR3 spans 14 amino acids. V was trimmed by 3 bases and J by 4 bases, leaving 13 bases between them. Germline loops: CDR1 SGHNT, CDR2 YYREEE (reference sequence). CDR3 amino acids: CASSSTVGGTEAFF. The CDR3 DNA reads TGTGCCAGCAGCTCAACTGTGGGGGGCACTGAAGCTTTCTTT.

The chain couples TRBV11-1 to TRBJ1-1, with TRBD1 identical over 10 bases. The CDR3 spans 16 residues. Trimming cost V 2 bases and J 4 bases; bases outside gene matches: 7. Germline V gene lookup returns CDR1 SGHAT and CDR2 FQDESV (reference sequence). The CDR3 here is CASSLWDRGPSTEAFF. The CDR3 DNA follows: TGTGCCAGCAGCTTATGGGACAGGGGTCCGAGCACTGAAGCTTTCTTT.

The rearrangement uses TRBV2 and TRBJ2-1; 10 bases are a match to TRBD2. Per germline, CDR1 SNHLY and CDR2 FYNNEI. The trim removed 1 base at V and 8 bases at J, leaving 8 bases unmatched. The CDR3 sequence is 16 residues long. CDR3 nucleotide sequence: TGTGCCAGCAGTGAAGAAAAAGCGGGAGGGCCCGATGAGCAGTTCTTC. It encodes CASSEEKAGGPDEQFF.

The V and J genes are TRBV18 and TRBJ1-1; D perhaps matches TRBD1 (6 bases). The germline V gene encodes CDR1 KGHSH and CDR2 LQKENI. With 4 bases removed from V and 9 bases from J, the gap between germline ends came to 12 bases. There are 12 residues in the CDR3. CDR3 protein: CASSLWGDKAFF. CDR3 nucleotide sequence: TGTGCCAGCTCACTTTGGGGGGACAAAGCTTTCTTT.

The V and J genes are TRBV29-1 and TRBJ1-5, with 7 bases fitting TRBD1. Germline CDR1 is SQVTM and CDR2 is ANQGSEA. The CDR3 is 17 residues long. With 2 bases clipped from V and 0 bases from J, the junction kept 10 bases outside the gene matches. DNA for the CDR3: TGCAGCGTTGAATCCCATCGGGACAGTTATAGCAATCAGCCCCAGCATTTT. The encoded protein is CSVESHRDSYSNQPQHF. Together with reference TRBV29-1 and TRBJ1-5, the CDR3 gives the full variable domain: SAVISQKPSRDICQRGTSLTIQCQVDSQVTMMFWYRQQPGQSLTLIATANQGSEATYESGFVIDKFPISRPNLTFSTLTVSNMSPEDSSIYLCSVESHRDSYSNQPQHFGDGTRLSIL.

With respect to this clone: The germline gene is not matched at one end of the junction; a read error may be the cause. The chain couples TRBV6-2 or TRBV6-3 to TRBJ2-7; 10 nucleotides match TRBD2. CDR1 is MNHEY, CDR2 SVGEGT, per germline. This CDR3 comprises 15 residues. CDR3 in DNA: TGTGCCAGCAGTCGAAGCGGGAGGGCCTCCCACGAGCAGTACTTC. Protein sequence: CASSRSGRASHEQYF.

The chain links TRBV30 to TRBJ2-2; D remains ambiguous. From germline, CDR1 is GTSNPN and CDR2 SVGIG (reference sequence). The CDR3 runs 13 residues. V was shortened by 0 bases and J by 5 bases, with 7 bases between the two germline ends. CDR3 residues: CAWSVRVTGELFF. The CDR3 nucleotides are TGTGCCTGGAGTGTACGGGTAACCGGGGAGCTGTTTTTT.

The rearrangement joins TRBV12-3 or TRBV12-4 to TRBJ1-2; 8 bases line up with TRBD1. The CDR3 has 13 residues. V lost 7 bases, J lost 6 bases, and 7 bases stayed unmatched. The CDR3 coding sequence is TGTGCCAGCACCTGGACAGGGTCGGATGGCTACACCTTC. Its protein product is CASTWTGSDGYTF.

The gene calls are TRBV7-9 and TRBJ2-1; tentatively, D is TRBD1 or TRBD2 (5 bases each). The CDR3 is 17 amino acids. CDR1 is SEHNR, CDR2 FQNEAQ, per germline (reference sequence). V was trimmed by 3 bases and J by 0 bases, leaving 15 bases between them. The CDR3 reads CASSFRDVGYSYNEQFF. The DNA for the CDR3 is TGTGCCAGCAGCTTCAGGGACGTGGGATACTCCTACAATGAGCAGTTCTTC.

This clone was seen a few times. The chain carries TRBV19 and TRBJ1-6; tentative D call: TRBD1 (5 bases). Germline V gene data show CDR1 as LNHDA and CDR2 as SQIVND (reference sequence). This CDR3 is built from 13 residues. Trimming took 2 bases from V and 6 from J, leaving 5 bases between them. CDR3 DNA: TGTGCCAGTAGTATACAGGGTAATTCACCCCTCCACTTT. Translated, it gives CASSIQGNSPLHF. Together with reference TRBV19 and TRBJ1-6, the CDR3 gives the full variable domain: DGGITQSPKYLFRKEGQNVTLSCEQNLNHDAMYWYRQDPGQGLRLIYYSQIVNDFQKGDIAEGYSVSREKKESFPLTVTSAQKNPTAFYLCASSIQGNSPLHFGNGTRLTVT.

The chain is built from TRBV6-5 and TRBJ1-1; maybe TRBD1 (5 bases). The CDR3 sequence is 12 residues long. CDR1 is MNHEY and CDR2 is SVGAGI in the germline V gene. The V and J ends lost 6 bases and 7 bases respectively, with 12 bases between them. CDR3 nucleotide sequence: TGTGCCAGCAGGAAAAGGGGCTATGAAGCTTTCTTT. It specifies CASRKRGYEAFF.

The gene calls are TRBV29-1 and TRBJ1-3; D remains ambiguous. This CDR3 is 12 amino acids long. V was trimmed by 0 bases and J by 7 bases, leaving 7 bases between them. Per germline, CDR1 SQVTM and CDR2 ANQGSEA. This CDR3 is CSVEDAENTIYF. CDR3 nucleotide sequence: TGCAGCGTTGAAGACGCGGAGAACACCATATATTTT.

The chain has TRBV5-1 and TRBJ2-4, with TRBD1 matching 8 bases. Germline V lookup: CDR1 SGHRS, CDR2 YFSETQ. This CDR3 has 16 amino acids. V shed 4 bases and J 6 bases; nucleotides not matched to a gene: 12. CDR3 nucleotide sequence: TGCGCCAGCAGCATTTCGACAGGGGATTCGGTAAACATTCAGTACTTC. Amino acid sequence: CASSISTGDSVNIQYF.

On this clone itself: Other DNA sequences in this sample translate to the same CDR3. The V and J genes are TRBV5-6 and TRBJ2-1, with D perhaps TRBD2 (5 bases). Germline values: CDR1 SGHDT, CDR2 YYEEEE. The CDR3 runs 14 residues. The V gene lost 1 base and the J gene lost 4 bases, with 9 bases spanning the gap. CDR3 amino acids: CASSLSGPYNEQFF. For the CDR3, the DNA is TGTGCCAGCAGCTTGAGCGGACCATACAATGAGCAGTTCTTC.

The table lists this clone with a count of one. The chain combines TRBV7-9 with TRBJ1-1; D ambiguous. Germline V gene lookup returns CDR1 SEHNR and CDR2 FQNEAQ (reference sequence). The CDR3 consists of 12 residues. Trimming pared 2 bases from V and 3 bases from J, leaving 4 bases between. CDR3 sequence (DNA): TGTGCCAGCAGCTTATACGACACTGAAGCTTTCTTT. Its protein is CASSLYDTEAFF.